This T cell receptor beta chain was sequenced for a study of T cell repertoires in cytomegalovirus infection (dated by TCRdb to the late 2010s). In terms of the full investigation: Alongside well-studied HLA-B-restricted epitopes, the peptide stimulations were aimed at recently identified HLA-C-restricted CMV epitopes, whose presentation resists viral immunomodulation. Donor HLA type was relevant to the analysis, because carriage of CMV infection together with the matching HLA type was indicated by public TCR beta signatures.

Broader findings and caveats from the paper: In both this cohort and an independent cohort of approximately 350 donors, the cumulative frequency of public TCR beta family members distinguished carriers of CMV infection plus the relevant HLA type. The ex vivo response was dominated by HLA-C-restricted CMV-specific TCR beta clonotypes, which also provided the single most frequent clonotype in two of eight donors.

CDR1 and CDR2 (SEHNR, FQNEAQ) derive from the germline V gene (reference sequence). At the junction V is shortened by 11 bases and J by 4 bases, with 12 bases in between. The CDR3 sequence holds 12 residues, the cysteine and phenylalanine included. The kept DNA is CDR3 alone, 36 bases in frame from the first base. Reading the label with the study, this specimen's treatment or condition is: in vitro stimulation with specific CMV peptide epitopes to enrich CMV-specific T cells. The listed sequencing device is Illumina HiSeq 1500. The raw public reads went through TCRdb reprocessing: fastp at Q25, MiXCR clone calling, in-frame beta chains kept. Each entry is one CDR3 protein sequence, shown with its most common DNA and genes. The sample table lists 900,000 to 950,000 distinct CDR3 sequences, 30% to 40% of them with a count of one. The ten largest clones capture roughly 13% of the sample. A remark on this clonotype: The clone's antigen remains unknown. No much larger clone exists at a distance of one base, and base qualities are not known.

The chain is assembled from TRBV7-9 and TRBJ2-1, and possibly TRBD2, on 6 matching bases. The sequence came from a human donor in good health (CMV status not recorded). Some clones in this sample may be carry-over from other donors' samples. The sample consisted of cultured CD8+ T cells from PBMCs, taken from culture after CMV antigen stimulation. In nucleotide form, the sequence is TGTGCCGGGGACTCCTCATACAATGAGCAGTTCTTC. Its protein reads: CAGDSSYNEQFF.